Listed here are 24 T cell receptor beta chains from one sample, sequenced in a study of blood T cell repertoires in COVID-19. Only in-frame clones appear in the TCRdb table, and some are missing; sequencing was by immunoSEQ multiplex PCR. The sample yields about 160,000 clones, 75% to 90% seen once. The sample taken for sequencing was peripheral blood. Receptors originate from a woman over 75 with active or convalescent COVID-19.

The rearrangement uses TRBV27 and TRBJ2-7; TRBD1 matches at 9 bases. V trimming: 9 bases; J trimming: 9 bases; junction bases outside the gene matches: 12. The germline CDR1 and CDR2 sequences are MNHEY and SMNVEV (reference sequence). The length of the CDR3 is 13 residues. The DNA for the CDR3 is TGTGCCAGTTACCGAGGACAGGGGTTGCGGCAGTACTTC. It translates to CASYRGQGLRQYF.

This clone was picked up a small number of times. This sequence joins TRBV27 and TRBJ2-1; D is perhaps TRBD1 (5 bases). V gave up 5 bases and J gave up 5 bases, with 28 bases separating them. This CDR3 spans 19 amino acids. Per germline, CDR1 MNHEY and CDR2 SMNVEV (reference sequence). This chain's CDR3 is CASSPTGATNPGPHNEQFF. The CDR3, as DNA: TGTGCCAGCAGTCCCACAGGTGCAACTAACCCAGGGCCACACAATGAGCAGTTCTTC.

V usage is TRBV11-3 and J usage is TRBJ1-6; D ambiguous. In germline, CDR1 is SGHNT, CDR2 YENEEA. The CDR3 length is 15 residues. V lost 0 bases, J lost 4 bases, and 7 bases lay in between. The CDR3 reads CASSLEGLYNSPLHF. CDR3 bases: TGTGCCAGCAGCTTAGAAGGACTTTATAATTCACCCCTCCACTTT.

As regards this clone: Mismatch with germline at one junction end may stem from a read error. This chain connects TRBV7-7 to TRBJ1-1; D may be TRBD1 (6 bases). Per the germline V gene, CDR1 is SSHAT and CDR2 is FNYEAQ (reference sequence). This CDR3 contains 16 residues. Here the CDR3 reads CASSQRTALMNTEAFF. The CDR3 bases are TGTGCTAGCAGCCAGCGGACAGCTTTAATGAACACTGAAGCTTTCTTT.

The chain has TRBV20-1 and TRBJ2-1, with 11 bases that match TRBD2. The V gene end was trimmed by 3 bases and the J gene end by 10 bases; junction bases not matched to a gene: 11. Germline CDR1 reads DFQATT; CDR2 reads SNEGSKA (reference sequence). This CDR3 has 15 residues. CDR3 region: CSASDRLAGTGEQFF. The CDR3 DNA follows: TGCAGTGCTAGTGACCGACTAGCGGGGACGGGGGAGCAGTTCTTC.

This sequence joins TRBV20-1 and TRBJ2-5; D is perhaps TRBD2 (6 bases). CDR3 size: 16 residues. V shed 3 bases and J shed 1 base, with 18 bases lying between them. Germline-derived CDR1 and CDR2 are DFQATT and SNEGSKA (reference sequence). CDR3 protein: CSASPPRAGTQETQYF. For the CDR3, the DNA is TGCAGTGCTAGTCCCCCCCGAGCGGGTACCCAAGAGACCCAGTACTTC.

This clone was seen a single time. The chain employs TRBV12-3 or TRBV12-4 and TRBJ1-5; TRBD1 matches 8 bases. This CDR3 has 13 residues. J lost 7 bases, V lost 6 bases, and 5 bases had no gene match. The CDR3 nucleotides are TGTGCCAGCAGGAGGACAGGGAACCAGCCCCAGCATTTT. It encodes CASRRTGNQPQHF.

The rearrangement uses TRBV7-9 and TRBJ2-7; the match to TRBD2 covers 7 bases. The CDR3 is 16 amino acids. V dropped 5 bases and J dropped 0; count of bases not matched to a gene: 10. The V gene's germline CDR1 is SEHNR and CDR2 FQNEAQ (reference sequence). As DNA, the CDR3 is TGTGCCAGCAGCCCTTTGGGAGCGGGGACCTCCTACGAGCAGTACTTC. Residues: CASSPLGAGTSYEQYF.

This rearrangement joins TRBV7-2 to TRBJ2-7, with 7 bases aligning to TRBD1. J was trimmed by 2 bases and V by 6 bases; bases with no gene match: 7. Germline CDR1 and CDR2: SGHTA and FQGNSA. This CDR3 comprises 14 residues. CDR3 nucleotide sequence: TGTGCCAGCAGTCCCACCCAGGGGGCCTACGAGCAGTACTTC. Translated, it gives CASSPTQGAYEQYF.

This clone was counted between two and nine times. The chain uses TRBV4-1 and TRBJ2-4, with D maybe TRBD1 (5 bases). CDR3 length equals 16 residues. The germline gives CDR1 MGHRA, CDR2 YSYEKL. The germline V and J ends were trimmed by 4 bases and 0 bases, with 13 bases remaining between them. The CDR3 loop reads CASSPQGGLAKNIQYF. The CDR3 nucleotides are TGCGCCAGCAGCCCGCAGGGTGGGTTAGCCAAAAACATTCAGTACTTC.

The chain carries TRBV2 and TRBJ2-2; 9 positions match TRBD1. CDR3 length equals 16 residues. Unmatched junction bases numbered 5, after V lost 2 bases and J lost 4 bases. Germline CDR1 is SNHLY and CDR2 is FYNNEI. CDR3 protein: CASSEQHRGRTGELFF. The CDR3 nucleotides read TGTGCCAGCAGTGAACAGCACAGGGGGCGCACCGGGGAGCTGTTTTTT.

The chain links TRBV6-6 to TRBJ2-3; 9 bases fit TRBD2. This CDR3 contains 14 residues. Germline V gene lookup returns CDR1 MNHNY and CDR2 SVGAGI (reference sequence). V shed 8 bases and J 2 bases; nucleotides not matched to a gene: 5. The CDR3 bases are TGTGCCAGCCGACTAGCGGCTCTCACAGATACGCAGTATTTT. Its protein is CASRLAALTDTQYF.

This chain connects TRBV7-6 to TRBJ2-1, with D hard to call. CDR3 size: 12 residues. Germline-derived CDR1 and CDR2 are SGHVS and FNYEAQ. Between the trimmed V and J ends, which lost 1 base and 6 bases, there was a span of 4 bases. The CDR3 spells CASSLVSNEQFF. In nucleotides, the CDR3 is TGTGCCAGCAGCTTAGTCAGCAATGAGCAGTTCTTC. The full variable domain, its missing parts supplied by reference TRBV7-6 and TRBJ2-1, is GAGVSQSPRYKVTKRGQDVALRCDPISGHVSLYWYRQALGQGPEFLTYFNYEAQQDKSGLPNDRFSAERPEGSISTLTIQRTEQRDSAMYRCASSLVSNEQFFGPGTRLTVL.

The V gene is TRBV19, the J gene TRBJ2-7, with D hard to call. This CDR3 contains 13 residues. The germline V and J ends were trimmed by 3 bases and 2 bases, with 8 bases remaining between them. CDR1 is LNHDA and CDR2 is SQIVND in the germline V gene (reference sequence). CDR3 in amino acids: CASSMGNAYEQYF. CDR3 sequence (DNA): TGTGCCAGTAGTATGGGCAACGCCTACGAGCAGTACTTC.

Concerning this clone: Different DNA sequences within this sample yield the same CDR3. Written as DNA, the CDR3 is TGTGCCAGTAGTATAGTGTCAGGGAACACCGGGGAGCTGTTTTTT. This sequence encodes CASSIVSGNTGELFF. V usage is TRBV19 and J usage is TRBJ2-2; D is unclear. Between the trimmed V and J ends, which lost 1 base and 1 base, there was a span of 7 bases. The length of the CDR3 is 15 residues. Looked up from germline, CDR1 is LNHDA and CDR2 is SQIVND (reference sequence).

This clone has only a few counts. This sequence joins TRBV18 and TRBJ1-1; 7 bases fit TRBD1. With V trimmed by 4 bases and J by 7 bases, 6 bases remained unmatched. Germline V CDR1 and CDR2: KGHSH, LQKENI. This CDR3 is built from 13 residues. This CDR3 reads CASSLDRDSEAFF. The CDR3 DNA is TGTGCCAGCTCACTTGACCGGGACAGTGAAGCTTTCTTT.

The J gene is TRBJ2-5, the V gene TRBV3-1 (or the pseudogene TRBV3-2); D unclear. The V gene's germline CDR1 is LGHDT and CDR2 YNNKEL (reference sequence). Trimming left V 2 bases short and J 5 bases short, with 12 bases between. The CDR3 consists of 14 residues. The CDR3, as DNA: TGTGCCAGCAGCCAAAAGAAGACAAAGGAGACCCAGTACTTC. The encoded protein is CASSQKKTKETQYF.

This clone occurred once. The V gene is TRBV10-3, the J gene TRBJ1-2; 7 bases match TRBD1. The germline V gene encodes CDR1 ENHRY and CDR2 SYGVKD. The CDR3 runs 13 residues. V dropped 10 bases and J dropped 4; count of bases not matched to a gene: 9. The CDR3 sequence is CATVKNRGYGYTF. Written as DNA, the CDR3 is TGTGCCACCGTTAAAAACAGGGGCTATGGCTACACCTTC.

This chain links TRBV11-3 with TRBJ1-2; tentatively, D is TRBD1 (6 bases). With 4 bases removed from V and 8 bases from J, the gap between germline ends came to 11 bases. The CDR3 consists of 12 residues. In germline, CDR1 is SGHNT, CDR2 YENEEA. The CDR3 DNA is TGTGCCAGCAGCTCCACAGGGAGCGGCTACACCTTC. As protein: CASSSTGSGYTF.

This clone came up a few times. The genes are TRBV7-9 and TRBJ1-1; 7 bases match TRBD1. The CDR3 extends over 16 amino acids. Germline assignment: CDR1 SEHNR and CDR2 FQNEAQ (reference sequence). Trimming removed 6 bases from V and 0 bases from J; junction bases left unmatched: 10. DNA for the CDR3: TGTGCCAGCAGTCCGGACAGGCGGCTTATGAACACTGAAGCTTTCTTT. As protein: CASSPDRRLMNTEAFF.

The chain combines TRBV5-4 with TRBJ2-2, with TRBD1 matching over 7 bases. Trimming took 4 bases from V and 0 from J; bases not matched to a gene: 6. The CDR3 extends over 16 amino acids. From germline, CDR1 is SGHNT and CDR2 YYREEE (reference sequence). As DNA, the CDR3 is TGTGCCAGCAGCACGGGACAGCTCGCGAACACCGGGGAGCTGTTTTTT. Protein: CASSTGQLANTGELFF.

V usage is TRBV23-1 and J usage is TRBJ1-6, with D maybe TRBD1 (6 bases). TRBV23-1 is an ORF, with its function uncertain. The CDR3 sequence is 15 residues long. Trimming removed 4 bases at V and 4 bases at J, with 11 bases between. CDR3 nucleotides: TGCGCCAGCAGTCTCGACAGGCAATATAATTCACCCCTCCACTTT. Amino acids: CASSLDRQYNSPLHF.

The rearrangement uses TRBV11-2 and TRBJ1-3; D unresolved. Germline CDR1 is SGHAT and CDR2 is FQNNGV. The CDR3 is made up of 14 amino acids. V gave up 1 base and J gave up 2 bases, with 6 bases separating them. In DNA, the CDR3 is TGTGCCAGCAGCTTAGGTACAGCTGGAAACACCATATATTTT. Residues: CASSLGTAGNTIYF.

The rearrangement links TRBV3-1 (or the pseudogene TRBV3-2) to TRBJ2-2, with a tentative D call TRBD2 (5 bases). Germline V CDR1 and CDR2: LGHDT, YNNKEL (reference sequence). The CDR3 is made up of 16 amino acids. The germline V and J ends were trimmed by 4 bases and 5 bases, with 17 bases remaining between them. CDR3 nucleotide sequence: TGTGCCAGCAGCCCCCCGGTGAGCGGAATAACCGGGGAGCTGTTTTTT. Amino acid sequence: CASSPPVSGITGELFF.